This TCR beta chain was recorded in a study of shared clonotypes between healthy human individuals. Regarding the study as a whole: In this cohort, only blood was sampled, and tissue repertoires likely differ.

Naive CD8 cells lacked CD45RO and underwent positive selection for CCR7, leaving out terminally differentiated effector memory CD45RA+ cells. Adult donors, all healthy and HIV-negative, had no recent acute infections or vaccinations. The CDR3 is 17 residues long. The V and J ends lost 1 base and 4 bases respectively, with 19 bases between them. Germline CDR1 reads MDHEN; CDR2 reads SYDVKM. Points on this clone: The antigen is not known.

The assay was immunoSEQ multiplex PCR, and TCRdb's table has in-frame clones only and misses some. There are 1.5 million to 2.5 million clones in the sample; around 96% occur only once, and around 1% lies in the top ten. This TCR was recovered from a man aged 18-30 years in good health. Sequencing was carried out using naive CD8+ T cells sorted from blood. The V gene is TRBV28, the J gene TRBJ1-2, with TRBD1 as a possible D gene (6 bases). The CDR3 DNA reads TGTGCCAGCAGTTTATCGGACAGCCCGCGACTGATCTATGGCTACACCTTC. Encoded protein: CASSLSDSPRLIYGYTF.